The present T cell receptor (beta chain) was sequenced within a study of Ad26.COV2.S vaccination and SARS-CoV-2 variants. Study in general: Sample donor was a member of the COV1001 Ad26.COV2.S trial arm. Ad26.COV2.S given intramuscularly, once or twice 56 days apart. General study results and limits: Researchers reported similar non-spike TCR breadth in vaccine and placebo recipients.

V lost 6 bases to trimming and J lost 0 bases, with 17 bases between them. CDR3 size: 16 residues. CDR1 is MNHEY, CDR2 SMNVEV, per germline (reference sequence). Concerning this clone itself: Its cognate antigen is unknown.

Clones were sequenced by immunoSEQ multiplex PCR, and TCRdb holds only the in-frame ones, with some missing. Of over 200,000 clones listed, 88% are singletons. Treatment described: about 20 received Ad26.COV2.S at low or high dose, single or two shots; roughly five received placebo; per-sample allocation not given. On day 63 after the first injection, vaccine and placebo recipients gave samples. Whoever gave the sample was an adult aged 18-55 years in Boston. The material sequenced was peripheral blood, taken in a trial of Ad26.COV2.S vaccine versus placebo. The sequence derives from a person aged 18-65 years who received the Ad26.COV2.S COVID-19 vaccine or a placebo. V and J are TRBV27 and TRBJ2-5; D may be TRBD2 (6 bases). This CDR3 is CASRPTGRGHQETQYF. The DNA for the CDR3 is TGTGCCAGCAGGCCTACCGGGCGGGGCCACCAAGAGACCCAGTACTTC.